This T cell receptor (beta chain) appears in the sequencing data of a study of patients and donors after allogeneic stem cell transplantation. TCRdb ran MiXCR on the RT-PCR reads and lists one entry per CDR3 protein. The profile shows 150,000 to 200,000 distinct CDR3 sequences, about 24% of them singletons. Germline V lookup: CDR1 SGHRS, CDR2 YFSETQ. The CDR3 length is 14 residues. The trim removed 4 bases at V and 1 base at J, leaving 3 bases unmatched. This clonotype was seen a few times. The chain has TRBV5-1 and TRBJ1-1; 8 bases are shared with TRBD1. Sequenced sample: blood, either unsorted or a sorted T cell fraction (not recorded which). The receptor's source is a human donor who was either an allogeneic HSCT recipient or a stem cell or donor lymphocyte infusion donor (not recorded which). It is not recorded whose cells these are; they may come from a transplant donor. The DNA of the CDR3 is TGCGCCAGCAGCCTGACAGGGGAGAACACTGAAGCTTTCTTT. Translation gives CASSLTGENTEAFF. The whole variable domain, filled in from reference TRBV5-1 and TRBJ1-1, reads KAGVTQTPRYLIKTRGQQVTLSCSPISGHRSVSWYQQTPGQGLQFLFEYFSETQRNKGNFPGRFSGRQFSNSRSEMNVSTLELGDSALYLCASSLTGENTEAFFGQGTRLTVV.